The 5 T cell receptor beta chains reported below all come from one sample, sequenced in a study of response to subunit inactivated influenza vaccine. Via MiXCR, TCRdb re-called the RT-PCR reads, giving one row per CDR3 protein. Of about 480,000 distinct CDR3 sequences listed, 9.5% to 12% are singletons. This material consisted of PBMCs from blood, taken roughly 6 weeks after vaccination. These receptor sequences come from a man in his fifties or sixties who received an inactivated influenza vaccine.

The rearrangement links TRBV5-1 to TRBJ2-5; possibly TRBD2 for D (5 bases). Germline V gives CDR1 SGHRS, CDR2 YFSETQ. Trimming stripped 3 bases from V and 3 bases from J, with 15 bases between. The CDR3 sequence is 15 residues long. The CDR3, as DNA: TGCGCCAGCAGCTCCTCCGGGGTAGCCAAAGAGACCCAGTACTTC. Its protein product is CASSSSGVAKETQYF. The whole variable domain, remainder taken from reference TRBV5-1 and TRBJ2-5, is KAGVTQTPRYLIKTRGQQVTLSCSPISGHRSVSWYQQTPGQGLQFLFEYFSETQRNKGNFPGRFSGRQFSNSRSEMNVSTLELGDSALYLCASSSSGVAKETQYFGPGTRLLVL.

J is TRBJ2-5 and V is TRBV21-1; the table's D call of TRBD1 was not tested on the DNA. TRBV21-1 is marked as a pseudogene. The CDR3 consists of 15 residues. CDR3 in DNA: TGTGCCAGCAGCAAAGTCAGAGGGGGTGAGGAGACCCAGTACTTC. As protein: CASSKVRGGEETQYF.

The table lists this clonotype with many counts. This chain uses TRBV20-1 with TRBJ2-1; perhaps TRBD2 as D (6 bases). The length of the CDR3 is 16 residues. Germline V gene lookup returns CDR1 DFQATT and CDR2 SNEGSKA (reference sequence). V was shortened by 5 bases and J by 5 bases, with 22 bases between the two germline ends. The CDR3 DNA sequence: TGCAGTGCTTACCCCCCGCGGGGAGTTTCCCACAATGAGCAGTTCTTC. Translated, it gives CSAYPPRGVSHNEQFF.

This clonotype occurred a few times. CDR3 in amino acids: CASSQGNPGLYEQYF. CDR3 nucleotides: TGCGCCAGCAGCCAAGGTAACCCGGGACTCTACGAGCAGTACTTC. The chain is built from TRBV4-3 and TRBJ2-7, with D perhaps TRBD2 (6 bases). The CDR3 covers 15 residues. Germline V gene sequence: CDR1 LGHNA, CDR2 YSLEER. Trimming left V 1 base short and J 3 bases short, with 13 bases between.

This clonotype was found a few times. The chain is built from TRBV20-1 and TRBJ2-3, with 8 bases matching TRBD1. The CDR3 spans 12 residues. CDR1 DFQATT and CDR2 SNEGSKA come from the germline V gene (reference sequence). CDR3 amino acids: CSSGQGTDTQYF. The CDR3 DNA is TGCAGCTCCGGACAGGGAACAGATACGCAGTATTTT.